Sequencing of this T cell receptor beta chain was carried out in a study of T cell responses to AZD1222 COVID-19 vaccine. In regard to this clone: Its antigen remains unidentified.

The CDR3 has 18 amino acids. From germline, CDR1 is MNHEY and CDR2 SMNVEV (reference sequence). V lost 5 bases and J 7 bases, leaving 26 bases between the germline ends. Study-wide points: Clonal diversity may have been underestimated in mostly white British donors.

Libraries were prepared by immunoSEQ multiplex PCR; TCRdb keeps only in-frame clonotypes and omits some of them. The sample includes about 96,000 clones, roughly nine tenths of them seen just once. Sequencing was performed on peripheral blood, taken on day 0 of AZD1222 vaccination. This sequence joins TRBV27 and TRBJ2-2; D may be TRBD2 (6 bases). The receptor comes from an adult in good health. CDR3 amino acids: CASSPTRIGSLLGGELFF. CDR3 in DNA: TGTGCCAGCAGTCCCACCAGAATCGGGAGCCTGTTGGGCGGGGAGCTGTTTTTT.